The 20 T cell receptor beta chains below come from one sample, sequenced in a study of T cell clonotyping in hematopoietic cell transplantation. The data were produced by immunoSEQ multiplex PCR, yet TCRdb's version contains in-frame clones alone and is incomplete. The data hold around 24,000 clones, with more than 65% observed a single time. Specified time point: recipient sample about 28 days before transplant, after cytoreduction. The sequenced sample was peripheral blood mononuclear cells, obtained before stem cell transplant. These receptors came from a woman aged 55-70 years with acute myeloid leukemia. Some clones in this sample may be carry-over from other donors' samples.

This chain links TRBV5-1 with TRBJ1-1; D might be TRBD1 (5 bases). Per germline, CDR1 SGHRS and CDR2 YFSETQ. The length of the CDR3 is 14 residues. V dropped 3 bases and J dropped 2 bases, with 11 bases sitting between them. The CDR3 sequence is CASSWEGFNTEAFF. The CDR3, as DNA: TGCGCCAGCAGCTGGGAGGGGTTTAACACTGAAGCTTTCTTT.

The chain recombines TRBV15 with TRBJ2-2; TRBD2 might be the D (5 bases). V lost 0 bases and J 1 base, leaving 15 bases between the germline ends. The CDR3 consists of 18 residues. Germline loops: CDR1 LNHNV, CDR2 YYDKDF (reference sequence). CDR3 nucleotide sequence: TGTGCCACCAGCAGAGAAGGGAGTGGCTCACTGAACACCGGGGAGCTGTTTTTT. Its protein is CATSREGSGSLNTGELFF. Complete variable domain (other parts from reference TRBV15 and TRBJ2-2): DAMVIQNPRYQVTQFGKPVTLSCSQTLNHNVMYWYQQKSSQAPKLLFHYYDKDFNNEADTPDNFQSRRPNTSFCFLDIRSPGLGDTAMYLCATSREGSGSLNTGELFFGEGSRLTVL.

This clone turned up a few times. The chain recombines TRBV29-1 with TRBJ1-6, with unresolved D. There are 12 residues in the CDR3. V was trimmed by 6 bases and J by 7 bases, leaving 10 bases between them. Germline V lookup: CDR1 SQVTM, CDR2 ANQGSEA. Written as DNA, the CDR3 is TGCAGCGTCCGGGAAACGAATTCACCCCTCCACTTT. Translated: CSVRETNSPLHF.

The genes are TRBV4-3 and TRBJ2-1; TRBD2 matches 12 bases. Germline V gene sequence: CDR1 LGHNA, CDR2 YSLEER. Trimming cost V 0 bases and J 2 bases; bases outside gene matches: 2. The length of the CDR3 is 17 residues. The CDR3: CASSQDPSGGAYNEQFF. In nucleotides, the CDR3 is TGCGCCAGCAGCCAAGATCCTAGCGGGGGGGCCTACAATGAGCAGTTCTTC.

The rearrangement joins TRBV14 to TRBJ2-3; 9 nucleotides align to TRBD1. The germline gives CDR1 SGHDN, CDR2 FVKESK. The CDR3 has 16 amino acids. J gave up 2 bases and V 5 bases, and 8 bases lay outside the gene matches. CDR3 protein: CASSSGTGLITDTQYF. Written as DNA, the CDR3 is TGTGCCAGCAGCTCCGGGACAGGGTTAATCACAGATACGCAGTATTTT.

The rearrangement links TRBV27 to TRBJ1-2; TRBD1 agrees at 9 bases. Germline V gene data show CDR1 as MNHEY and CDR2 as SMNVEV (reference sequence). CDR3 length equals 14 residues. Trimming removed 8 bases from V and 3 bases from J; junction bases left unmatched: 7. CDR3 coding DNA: TGTGCCAGCCGCGGGACAGGGAGGCACTATGGCTACACCTTC. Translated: CASRGTGRHYGYTF.

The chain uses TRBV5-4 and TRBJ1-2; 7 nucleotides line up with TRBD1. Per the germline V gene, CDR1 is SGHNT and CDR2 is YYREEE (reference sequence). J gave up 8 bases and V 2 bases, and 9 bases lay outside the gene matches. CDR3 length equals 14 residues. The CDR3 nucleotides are TGTGCCAGCAGCTTTACGGACAAAGGGGGCGGCTACACCTTC. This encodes CASSFTDKGGGYTF.

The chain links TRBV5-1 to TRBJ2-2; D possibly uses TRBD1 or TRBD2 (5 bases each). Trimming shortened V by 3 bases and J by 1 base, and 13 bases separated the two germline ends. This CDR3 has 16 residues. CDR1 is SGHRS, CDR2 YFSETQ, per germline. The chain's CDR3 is CASSSPGPQNTGELFF. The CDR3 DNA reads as TGCGCCAGCAGCTCGCCGGGACCGCAGAACACCGGGGAGCTGTTTTTT. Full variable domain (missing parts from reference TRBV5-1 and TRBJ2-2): KAGVTQTPRYLIKTRGQQVTLSCSPISGHRSVSWYQQTPGQGLQFLFEYFSETQRNKGNFPGRFSGRQFSNSRSEMNVSTLELGDSALYLCASSSPGPQNTGELFFGEGSRLTVL.

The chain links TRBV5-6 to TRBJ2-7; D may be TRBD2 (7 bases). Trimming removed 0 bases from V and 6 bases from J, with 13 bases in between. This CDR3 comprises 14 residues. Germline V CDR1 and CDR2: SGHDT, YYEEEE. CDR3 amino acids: CASSLGTGGREQYF. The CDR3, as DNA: TGTGCCAGCAGCTTGGGGACGGGGGGCCGCGAGCAGTACTTC.

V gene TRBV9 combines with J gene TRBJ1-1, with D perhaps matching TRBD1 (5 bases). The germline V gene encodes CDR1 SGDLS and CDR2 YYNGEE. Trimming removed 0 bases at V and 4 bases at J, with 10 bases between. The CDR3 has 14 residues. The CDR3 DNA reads TGTGCCAGCAGCGTAGGGGTGGGGACCACTGAAGCTTTCTTT. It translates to CASSVGVGTTEAFF.

The CDR3: CASSYSSHEQYF. CDR3 DNA sequence: TGTGCCAGCAGTTACTCTTCCCACGAGCAGTACTTC. The genes are TRBV6-5 and TRBJ2-7; the D is unclear. V lost 0 bases and J 5 bases, leaving 5 bases between the germline ends. The CDR3 runs to 12 residues. CDR1 is MNHEY and CDR2 is SVGAGI in the germline V gene.

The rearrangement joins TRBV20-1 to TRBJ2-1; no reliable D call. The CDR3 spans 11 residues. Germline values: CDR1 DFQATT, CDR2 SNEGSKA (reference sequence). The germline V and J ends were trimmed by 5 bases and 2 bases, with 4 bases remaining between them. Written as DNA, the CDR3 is TGCAGTGCTTATACCTACAATGAGCAGTTCTTC. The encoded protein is CSAYTYNEQFF.

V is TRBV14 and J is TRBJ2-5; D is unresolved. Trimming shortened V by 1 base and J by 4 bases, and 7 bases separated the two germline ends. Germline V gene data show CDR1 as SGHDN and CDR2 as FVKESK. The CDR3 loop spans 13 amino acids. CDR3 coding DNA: TGTGCCAGCAGCCAAGGGGTTCGAGAGACCCAGTACTTC. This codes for CASSQGVRETQYF.

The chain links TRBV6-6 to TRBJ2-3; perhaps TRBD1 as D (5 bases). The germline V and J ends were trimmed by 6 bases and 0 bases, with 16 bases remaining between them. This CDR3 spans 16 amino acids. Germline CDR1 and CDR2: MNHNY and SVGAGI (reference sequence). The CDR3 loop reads CASRHRLAASTDTQYF. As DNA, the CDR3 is TGTGCCAGCAGACACAGGCTGGCCGCAAGCACAGATACGCAGTATTTT.

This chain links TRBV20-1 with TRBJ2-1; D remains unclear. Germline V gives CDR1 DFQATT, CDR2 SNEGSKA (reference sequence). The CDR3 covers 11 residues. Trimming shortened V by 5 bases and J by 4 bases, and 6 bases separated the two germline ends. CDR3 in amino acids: CSAPQYNEQFF. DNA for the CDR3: TGCAGTGCTCCACAGTACAATGAGCAGTTCTTC.

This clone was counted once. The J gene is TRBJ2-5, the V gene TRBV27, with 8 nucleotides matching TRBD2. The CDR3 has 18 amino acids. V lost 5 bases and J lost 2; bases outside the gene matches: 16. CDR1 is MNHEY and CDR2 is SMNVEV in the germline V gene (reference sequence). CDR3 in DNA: TGTGCCAGCAGTCCCCAGGAGGGACGCTTAGCGGGACAAGAGACCCAGTACTTC. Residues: CASSPQEGRLAGQETQYF.

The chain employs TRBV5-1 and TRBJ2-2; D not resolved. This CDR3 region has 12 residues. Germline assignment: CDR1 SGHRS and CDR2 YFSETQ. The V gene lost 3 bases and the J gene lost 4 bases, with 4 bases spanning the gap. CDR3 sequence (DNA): TGCGCCAGCAGCTCTAGCACCGGGGAGCTGTTTTTT. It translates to CASSSSTGELFF.

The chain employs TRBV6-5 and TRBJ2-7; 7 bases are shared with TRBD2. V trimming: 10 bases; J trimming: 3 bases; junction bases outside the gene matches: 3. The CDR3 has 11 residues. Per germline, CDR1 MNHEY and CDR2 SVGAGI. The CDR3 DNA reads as TGTGCCATATCTAGCGGCTACGAGCAGTACTTC. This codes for CAISSGYEQYF.

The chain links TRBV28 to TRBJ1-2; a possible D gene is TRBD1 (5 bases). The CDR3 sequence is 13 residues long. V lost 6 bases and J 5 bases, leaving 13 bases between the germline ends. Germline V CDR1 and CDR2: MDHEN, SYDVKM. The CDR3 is CASSRGTAYGYTF. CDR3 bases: TGTGCCAGCAGCCGTGGGACCGCTTATGGCTACACCTTC.

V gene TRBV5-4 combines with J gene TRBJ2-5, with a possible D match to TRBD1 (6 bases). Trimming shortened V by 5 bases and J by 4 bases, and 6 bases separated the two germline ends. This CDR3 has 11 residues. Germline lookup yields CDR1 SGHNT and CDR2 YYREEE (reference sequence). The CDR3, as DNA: TGTGCCAGCAGACAGGGAGAGACCCAGTACTTC. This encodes CASRQGETQYF.